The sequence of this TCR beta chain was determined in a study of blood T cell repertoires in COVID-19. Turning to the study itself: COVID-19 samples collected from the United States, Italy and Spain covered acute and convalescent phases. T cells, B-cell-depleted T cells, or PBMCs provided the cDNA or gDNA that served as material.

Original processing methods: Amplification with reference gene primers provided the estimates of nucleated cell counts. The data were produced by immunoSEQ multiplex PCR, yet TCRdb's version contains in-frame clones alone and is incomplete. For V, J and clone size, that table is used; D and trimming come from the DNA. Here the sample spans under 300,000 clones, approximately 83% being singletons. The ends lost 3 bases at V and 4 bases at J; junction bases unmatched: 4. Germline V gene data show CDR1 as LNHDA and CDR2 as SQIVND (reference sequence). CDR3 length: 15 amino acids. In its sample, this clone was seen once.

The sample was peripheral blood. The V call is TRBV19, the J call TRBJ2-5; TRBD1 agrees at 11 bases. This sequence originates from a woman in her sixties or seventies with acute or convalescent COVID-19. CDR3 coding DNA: TGTGCCAGTAGTATCTACGGACAGGGGGCAGAGACCCAGTACTTC. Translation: CASSIYGQGAETQYF.